These 26 T cell receptor beta chains share one sample of origin, sequenced in a study of shared clonotypes between healthy human individuals. Only in-frame clones appear in the TCRdb table, and some are missing; sequencing was by immunoSEQ multiplex PCR. The repertoire holds over a million clones, with around 78% as singletons. The sequenced material came from memory CD4+ T cells from PBMCs. Subset meaning: CD45RA-negative fraction. Receptors originate from a man younger than 35 in good health. Some clones in this sample may be carry-over from other donors' samples.

The V and J genes are TRBV30 and TRBJ1-1, with D possibly matching TRBD1 (6 bases). Germline loops: CDR1 GTSNPN, CDR2 SVGIG (reference sequence). The V and J ends lost 0 bases and 4 bases respectively, with 12 bases between them. The CDR3 spans 14 residues. The CDR3 is CAWSVLGGGTEAFF. In DNA, the CDR3 is TGTGCCTGGAGTGTACTAGGGGGGGGCACTGAAGCTTTCTTT.

This clone has a handful of counts. V is TRBV7-9 and J is TRBJ1-4, with D hard to call. The CDR3 is 11 residues long. V was shortened by 3 bases and J by 11 bases, with 7 bases between the two germline ends. Germline-derived CDR1 and CDR2 are SEHNR and FQNEAQ (reference sequence). The CDR3 reads CASSFLGKLFF. The CDR3 nucleotides read TGTGCCAGCAGCTTTTTGGGGAAACTGTTTTTT.

Only a few counts were recorded for this clone. Other DNA sequences in the same sample also yield this CDR3. This CDR3 is CASSPPGGRETQYF. In DNA form, the CDR3 reads TGCGCCAGCAGCCCTCCGGGGGGTCGGGAGACCCAGTACTTC. The V and J genes are TRBV5-1 and TRBJ2-5; 7 positions agree with TRBD2. V lost 4 bases, J lost 5 bases, and 8 bases stayed unmatched. CDR1 and CDR2 from the germline V gene are SGHRS and YFSETQ. This CDR3 has 14 residues.

This clone was seen only once. V is TRBV28 and J is TRBJ1-4, with D perhaps TRBD1 (6 bases). Germline CDR1 reads MDHEN; CDR2 reads SYDVKM. The CDR3 length is 15 residues. Trimming stripped 5 bases from V and 2 bases from J, with 12 bases between. The CDR3 bases are TGTGCCAGCAGTGGGCAAGGGGGGACTAATGAAAAACTGTTTTTT. Encoded protein: CASSGQGGTNEKLFF.

This clone was counted between two and nine times. The genes are TRBV28 and TRBJ1-1; no reliable D call. Between the trimmed V and J ends, which lost 8 bases and 2 bases, there was a span of 12 bases. The V gene's germline CDR1 is MDHEN and CDR2 SYDVKM. The CDR3 has 13 amino acids. The CDR3 DNA follows: TGTGCCAGCGTGGAGGGTCCCAACACTGAAGCTTTCTTT. This translates into CASVEGPNTEAFF.

This clone came up a few times. The V call is TRBV5-1, the J call TRBJ1-3; no definite D call. Per the germline V gene, CDR1 is SGHRS and CDR2 is YFSETQ. V was cut by 0 bases and J by 0 bases, with 10 bases left in between. This CDR3 spans 16 amino acids. The CDR3 region is CASSLAGSPSGNTIYF. The CDR3 bases are TGCGCCAGCAGCTTGGCAGGCAGCCCCTCTGGAAACACCATATATTTT.

The chain employs TRBV30 and TRBJ2-5, with TRBD2 as a possible D gene (6 bases). The CDR3 contains 13 residues. V was cut by 3 bases and J by 0 bases, with 8 bases left in between. Germline CDR1 and CDR2: GTSNPN and SVGIG (reference sequence). The chain's CDR3 is CAWRGLNQETQYF. Written as DNA, the CDR3 is TGTGCCTGGAGAGGACTAAACCAAGAGACCCAGTACTTC.

V and J are TRBV28 and TRBJ2-1; D perhaps matches TRBD2 (5 bases). Germline CDR1 reads MDHEN; CDR2 reads SYDVKM. V lost 5 bases to trimming and J lost 0 bases, with 17 bases between them. This CDR3 comprises 17 residues. The CDR3 coding sequence is TGTGCCAGCAGTCCCCTCCTACTAGAGAGCTCCTACAATGAGCAGTTCTTC. It specifies CASSPLLLESSYNEQFF.

J is TRBJ2-5 and V is TRBV7-2, with TRBD1 matching over 10 bases. Unmatched junction bases numbered 5, after V lost 2 bases and J lost 2 bases. CDR1 SGHTA and CDR2 FQGNSA come from the germline V gene. The CDR3 length is 16 residues. Written as DNA, the CDR3 is TGTGCCAGCAGCTTACACCGACAGGGGGCACAAGAGACCCAGTACTTC. Amino acids: CASSLHRQGAQETQYF. Supplemented by reference TRBV7-2 and TRBJ2-5, the full variable domain reads GAGVSQSPSNKVTEKGKDVELRCDPISGHTALYWYRQSLGQGLEFLIYFQGNSAPDKSGLPSDRFSAERTGGSVSTLTIQRTQQEDSAVYLCASSLHRQGAQETQYFGPGTRLLVL.

The chain employs TRBV30 and TRBJ2-3; 10 nucleotides align to TRBD2. J was trimmed by 4 bases and V by 2 bases; bases with no gene match: 3. Germline V CDR1 and CDR2: GTSNPN, SVGIG (reference sequence). The CDR3 has 14 residues. CDR3 nucleotides: TGTGCCTGGAGTACTAGCGGGAACCCAGATACGCAGTATTTT. Translated: CAWSTSGNPDTQYF. Supplemented by reference TRBV30 and TRBJ2-3, the full variable domain reads SQTIHQWPATLVQPVGSPLSLECTVEGTSNPNLYWYRQAAGRGLQLLFYSVGIGQISSEVPQNLSASRPQDRQFILSSKKLLLSDSGFYLCAWSTSGNPDTQYFGPGTRLTVL.

This chain uses TRBV20-1 with TRBJ1-1; TRBD1 agrees at 8 bases. The CDR3 contains 11 residues. V was pared by 5 bases and J by 11 bases, with 7 bases of the junction left unmatched. Germline-derived CDR1 and CDR2 are DFQATT and SNEGSKA (reference sequence). The CDR3 DNA reads as TGCAGTGCTTCACAGGGGGTCGATGCTTTCTTT. Translation: CSASQGVDAFF.

The chain couples TRBV7-6 to TRBJ2-2; TRBD2 matches 12 bases. The V gene's germline CDR1 is SGHVS and CDR2 FNYEAQ. The J segment lost 1 base and the V segment lost 5 bases, leaving 5 bases of the junction unmatched. There are 17 residues in the CDR3. The chain's CDR3 is CASSPRTSGVNTGELFF. The CDR3 region has the DNA TGTGCCAGCAGCCCGCGGACTAGCGGGGTGAACACCGGGGAGCTGTTTTTT.

This clone was detected a few times. This sequence joins TRBV6-9 and TRBJ1-4, with no clear D. The CDR3 consists of 12 residues. Trimming took 5 bases from V and 3 from J, leaving 4 bases between them. CDR1 MNHGY and CDR2 SVAAGI come from the germline V gene. This chain's CDR3 is CASSAANEKLFF. The CDR3 DNA reads TGTGCCAGCAGTGCGGCTAATGAAAAACTGTTTTTT.

Many counts were recorded for this clone. This chain uses TRBV28 with TRBJ1-2, with 9 bases lining up with TRBD1. Trimming at V came to 6 bases and at J to 1 base, leaving 6 bases not matched to a gene. Germline V gene sequence: CDR1 MDHEN, CDR2 SYDVKM. The CDR3 extends over 15 amino acids. The CDR3 nucleotides read TGTGCCAGCAGGCTACAGGGGGCCTTTAACTATGGCTACACCTTC. Protein: CASRLQGAFNYGYTF.

J is TRBJ1-4 and V is TRBV2, with 9 bases fitting TRBD1. Per the germline V gene, CDR1 is SNHLY and CDR2 is FYNNEI. The V and J ends lost 5 bases and 7 bases, in that order; junction bases with no gene match: 5. This CDR3 spans 14 amino acids. CDR3 bases: TGTGCCAGCAGTACGGGACAGGGAGGTGAAAAACTGTTTTTT. It encodes CASSTGQGGEKLFF.

This clone is a singleton in its sample. This chain uses TRBV28 with TRBJ2-7, with D perhaps assigned TRBD1 or TRBD2 (5 bases each). Trimming pared 1 base from V and 1 base from J, leaving 14 bases between. The germline V gene has CDR1 MDHEN and CDR2 SYDVKM. The CDR3 totals 16 residues. The CDR3 is CASSLFFGTVSYEQYF. The CDR3 coding sequence is TGTGCCAGCAGTTTATTTTTCGGGACGGTTTCCTACGAGCAGTACTTC.

The chain is built from TRBV7-3 and TRBJ2-5, with 9 nucleotides matching TRBD2. CDR1 SGHTA and CDR2 FQGTGA come from the germline V gene. This CDR3 is built from 13 residues. V dropped 1 base and J dropped 7; count of bases not matched to a gene: 1. CDR3 loop: CASSLKTSGTQYF. CDR3 nucleotide sequence: TGTGCCAGCAGCTTAAAGACTAGCGGGACCCAGTACTTC.

A single count supports this clone. This rearrangement joins TRBV29-1 to TRBJ2-1; maybe TRBD1 (5 bases). The V gene lost 7 bases and the J gene lost 5 bases, with 15 bases spanning the gap. The germline gives CDR1 SQVTM, CDR2 ANQGSEA. This CDR3 region has 13 residues. DNA of the CDR3: TGCAGCGCAGTGCAGGGTCCGGACAATGAGCAGTTCTTC. Translated: CSAVQGPDNEQFF.

The chain couples TRBV5-1 to TRBJ2-7; 9 bases line up with TRBD2. Germline trimming cut 3 bases from V and 5 bases from J; bases unmatched to any gene: 12. Germline V gene sequence: CDR1 SGHRS, CDR2 YFSETQ. The length of the CDR3 is 16 residues. This CDR3 reads CASSSATGTSRHEQYF. DNA of the CDR3: TGCGCCAGCAGCTCCGCCACGGGGACTAGCCGCCACGAGCAGTACTTC.

This clone was detected only once. The chain combines TRBV7-2 with TRBJ1-5, with 8 bases identical to TRBD1. The germline gives CDR1 SGHTA, CDR2 FQGNSA. This CDR3 is 15 amino acids long. Trimming took 5 bases from V and 5 from J; bases not matched to a gene: 8. The CDR3 here is CASSPRTGSDQPQHF. CDR3 nucleotides: TGTGCCAGCAGCCCAAGGACAGGGAGTGATCAGCCCCAGCATTTT.

V usage is TRBV30 and J usage is TRBJ2-7; 10 bases are shared with TRBD1. Germline V gene data show CDR1 as GTSNPN and CDR2 as SVGIG (reference sequence). This CDR3 spans 12 amino acids. In DNA, the CDR3 is TGTGGCTTTTGGGACAGGGGCTACGAGCAGTACTTC. Translated: CGFWDRGYEQYF.

The chain employs TRBV28 and TRBJ2-7; perhaps TRBD1 as D (6 bases). Germline CDR1 is MDHEN and CDR2 is SYDVKM. With 5 bases removed from V and 0 bases from J, the gap between germline ends came to 14 bases. The CDR3 sequence is 15 residues long. The CDR3 DNA follows: TGTGCCAGCAGTGCCGGGACAAGGAGCTCCTACGAGCAGTACTTC. Its protein product is CASSAGTRSSYEQYF.

This rearrangement joins TRBV27 to TRBJ2-5, with D perhaps being TRBD1 or TRBD2 (5 bases each). V gave up 6 bases and J gave up 4 bases, with 12 bases separating them. Germline V gene sequence: CDR1 MNHEY, CDR2 SMNVEV (reference sequence). The CDR3 is 13 residues long. The CDR3 DNA reads TGTGCCAGCAGACGGGGCGGAGGAGAGACCCAGTACTTC. It yields the protein CASRRGGGETQYF.

CDR3 bases: TGTGCCAGCAGCCGAGGGGGGACTAGCGGGAGGATAGTCGGGGAGCTGTTTTTT. Translating gives CASSRGGTSGRIVGELFF. This chain links TRBV4-2 with TRBJ2-2, with TRBD2 identical over 15 bases. J lost 7 bases, V lost 4 bases, and 10 bases had no gene match. CDR1 LGHNA and CDR2 YNFKEQ come from the germline V gene. The CDR3 has 18 residues.

The rearrangement uses TRBV4-1 and TRBJ1-2; possible D gene TRBD1, 5 bases. Deletions cut 1 base from V and 3 bases from J, with 12 bases between. The germline gives CDR1 MGHRA, CDR2 YSYEKL. This CDR3 spans 15 amino acids. The DNA for the CDR3 is TGCGCCAGCAGCCAAGTTAGGTCGGGGGACTATGGCTACACCTTC. This gives the protein CASSQVRSGDYGYTF.

To note about this clone: It may be a read error: a sequence one base away is much more abundant. The V call is TRBV5-1, the J call TRBJ1-1, with D maybe TRBD1 (5 bases). Per germline, CDR1 SGHRS and CDR2 YFSETQ. The CDR3 contains 15 residues. V was pared by 0 bases and J by 0 bases, with 9 bases between. The CDR3 here is CASSLDGRVNTEAFF. DNA of the CDR3: TGCGCCAGCAGCTTGGACGGCAGGGTGAACACTGAAGCTTTCTTT.